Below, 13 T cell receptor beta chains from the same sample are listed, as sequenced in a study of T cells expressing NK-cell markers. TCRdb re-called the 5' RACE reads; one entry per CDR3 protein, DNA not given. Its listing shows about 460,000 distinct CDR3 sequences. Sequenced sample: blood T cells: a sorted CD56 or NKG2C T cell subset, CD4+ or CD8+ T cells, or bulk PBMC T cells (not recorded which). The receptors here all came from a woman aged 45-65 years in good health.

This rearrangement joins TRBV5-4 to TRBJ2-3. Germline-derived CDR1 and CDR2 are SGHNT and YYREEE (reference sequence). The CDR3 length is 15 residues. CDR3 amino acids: CASSLGRISTDTQYF.

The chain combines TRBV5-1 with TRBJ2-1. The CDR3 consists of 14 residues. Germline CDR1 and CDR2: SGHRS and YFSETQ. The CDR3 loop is CASSLDSAYNEQFF.

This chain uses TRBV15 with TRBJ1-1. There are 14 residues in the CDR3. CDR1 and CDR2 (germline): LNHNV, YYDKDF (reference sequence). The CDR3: CATSIGRENTEAFF.

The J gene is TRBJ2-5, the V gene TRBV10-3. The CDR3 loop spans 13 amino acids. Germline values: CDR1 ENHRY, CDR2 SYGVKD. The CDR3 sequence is CAISVGNQETQYF.

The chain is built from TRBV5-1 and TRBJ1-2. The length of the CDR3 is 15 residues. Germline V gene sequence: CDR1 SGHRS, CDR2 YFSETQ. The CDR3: CASSLDSSSTMDYTF. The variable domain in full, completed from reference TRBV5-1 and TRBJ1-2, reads KAGVTQTPRYLIKTRGQQVTLSCSPISGHRSVSWYQQTPGQGLQFLFEYFSETQRNKGNFPGRFSGRQFSNSRSEMNVSTLELGDSALYLCASSLDSSSTMDYTFGSGTRLTVV.

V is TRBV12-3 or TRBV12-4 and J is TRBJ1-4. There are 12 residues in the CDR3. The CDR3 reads CASSFGNEKLFF.

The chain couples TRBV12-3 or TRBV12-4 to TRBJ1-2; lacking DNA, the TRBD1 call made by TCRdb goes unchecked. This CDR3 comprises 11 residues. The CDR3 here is CASRGDYGYTF.

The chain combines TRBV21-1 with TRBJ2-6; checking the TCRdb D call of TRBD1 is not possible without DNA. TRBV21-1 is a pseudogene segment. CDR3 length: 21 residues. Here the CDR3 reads CASCPRGDPGGADSGANVLTF.

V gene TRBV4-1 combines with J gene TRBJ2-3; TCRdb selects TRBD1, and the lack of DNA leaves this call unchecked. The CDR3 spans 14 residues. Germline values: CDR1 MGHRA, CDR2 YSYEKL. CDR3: CASSRDRVAGTQYF.

This CDR3 reads CASSLYRDPNTGELFF. The V call is TRBV5-6, the J call TRBJ2-2; with no DNA, the TCRdb D assignment of TRBD1 cannot be verified. This CDR3 comprises 16 residues. The germline V gene encodes CDR1 SGHDT and CDR2 YYEEEE.

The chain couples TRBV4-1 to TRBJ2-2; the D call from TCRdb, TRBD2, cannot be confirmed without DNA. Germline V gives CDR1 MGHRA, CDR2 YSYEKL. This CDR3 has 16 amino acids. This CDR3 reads CASSQARLLAAGELFF.

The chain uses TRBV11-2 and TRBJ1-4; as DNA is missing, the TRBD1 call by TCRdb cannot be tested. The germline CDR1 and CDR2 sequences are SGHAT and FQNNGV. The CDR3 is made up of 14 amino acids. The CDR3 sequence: CASSQGQGDEKLFF.

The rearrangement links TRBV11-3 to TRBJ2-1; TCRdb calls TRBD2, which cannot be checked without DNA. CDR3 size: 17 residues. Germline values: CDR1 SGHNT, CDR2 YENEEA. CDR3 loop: CASSLDVRLAGSNEQFF.